Shown below are 8 T cell receptor beta chains from a single sample sequenced in a study of blood T cells in healthy people across ages (dated by TCRdb to about 2015). The protocol used for the library was 5' RACE. Sequencing relied on an Illumina HiSeq 2500. A second PCR of roughly 6 to 11 cycles was run with a J-beta primer mix and a sample-barcoded 5' primer. TCRdb took the public reads, trimmed them with fastp at Q25, ran MiXCR for clone calling and kept in-frame beta chains. Merged by CDR3 protein, the rows form single entries marked with the most common genes and DNA. The sample table lists approximately 820,000 distinct CDR3 sequences, roughly 44% of them with a count of one. The ten most abundant clones make up about a fifth of the sample. Sequencing was performed on blood. Source of these receptors: a man aged 60 to 75 in good health.

V gene TRBV28 combines with J gene TRBJ1-5, with 8 bases lining up with TRBD1. This CDR3 has 15 amino acids. The V gene's germline CDR1 is MDHEN and CDR2 SYDVKM. Germline trimming cut 6 bases from V and 1 base from J; bases unmatched to any gene: 5. The CDR3 is CASSEQGDSNQPQHF. The CDR3 DNA reads as TGTGCCAGCAGCGAACAGGGGGACAGCAATCAGCCCCAGCATTTT.

This sequence joins TRBV11-2 and TRBJ2-7; 7 nucleotides agree with TRBD1. Germline CDR1 and CDR2: SGHAT and FQNNGV. The CDR3 is 14 amino acids. J was trimmed by 6 bases and V by 2 bases; bases with no gene match: 7. The CDR3 region is CASSLLQGSGEQYF. The DNA of the CDR3 is TGTGCCAGCAGCTTACTACAGGGGAGCGGCGAGCAGTACTTC.

The chain links TRBV4-3 to TRBJ2-5; 7 nucleotides align to TRBD2. The DNA end is more similar to TRBJ2-7, so the J call may be wrong. The CDR3 covers 14 residues. CDR1 and CDR2 (germline): LGHNA, YSLEER. CDR3: CASSQGEGGSEQYF. The DNA of the CDR3 is TGCGCCAGCAGCCAAGGCGAGGGAGGGAGCGAGCAGTACTTC.

The CDR3 protein is CSASDPGQIGDEQYF. CDR3 coding DNA: TGCAGTGCTAGTGACCCGGGACAGATCGGGGACGAGCAGTACTTC. The rearrangement links TRBV20-1 to TRBJ2-4; 7 bases are a match to TRBD1. The J call could be wrong; TRBJ2-7 is a better fit for the DNA end. The CDR3 consists of 15 residues. Germline V gene sequence: CDR1 DFQATT, CDR2 SNEGSKA (reference sequence).

CDR3 in DNA: TGTGCCATCAGTGAAGGACTAGCTTACAATGAGCAGTTCTTC. This gives the protein CAISEGLAYNEQFF. This sequence joins TRBV10-3 and TRBJ2-1; the match to TRBD2 covers 8 bases. With 3 bases clipped from V and 4 bases from J, the junction kept 2 bases outside the gene matches. Per the germline V gene, CDR1 is ENHRY and CDR2 is SYGVKD. The CDR3 runs 14 residues.

This chain links TRBV12-3 or TRBV12-4 with TRBJ2-3, with 8 bases that match TRBD2. V lost 4 bases, J lost 5 bases, and 8 bases stayed unmatched. The CDR3 is 15 amino acids. CDR3 sequence reads: CASSCPERGIDTQYF. CDR3 nucleotide sequence: TGTGCCAGCAGTTGCCCGGAGCGGGGGATAGATACGCAGTATTTT.

This clonotype appeared once. This chain links TRBV7-2 with TRBJ2-5, with D unresolved. V was trimmed by 3 bases and J by 2 bases, leaving 10 bases between them. Looked up from germline, CDR1 is SGHTA and CDR2 is FQGNSA. The CDR3 has 14 residues. CDR3 amino acids: CASSFGARQETQYF. DNA of the CDR3: TGTGCCAGCAGCTTTGGCGCGCGGCAAGAGACCCAGTACTTC. Supplemented by reference TRBV7-2 and TRBJ2-5, the full variable domain reads GAGVSQSPSNKVTEKGKDVELRCDPISGHTALYWYRQSLGQGLEFLIYFQGNSAPDKSGLPSDRFSAERTGGSVSTLTIQRTQQEDSAVYLCASSFGARQETQYFGPGTRLLVL.

The chain couples TRBV3-1 to TRBJ1-5; TRBD1 is a possible D gene (5 bases). The CDR3 extends over 16 amino acids. Trimming left V 1 base short and J 0 bases short, with 10 bases between. Germline CDR1 is LGHDT and CDR2 is YNNKEL (reference sequence). As DNA, the CDR3 is TGTGCCAGCAGCCAAGGGGGGGATTATAGCAATCAGCCCCAGCATTTT. Encoded protein: CASSQGGDYSNQPQHF.